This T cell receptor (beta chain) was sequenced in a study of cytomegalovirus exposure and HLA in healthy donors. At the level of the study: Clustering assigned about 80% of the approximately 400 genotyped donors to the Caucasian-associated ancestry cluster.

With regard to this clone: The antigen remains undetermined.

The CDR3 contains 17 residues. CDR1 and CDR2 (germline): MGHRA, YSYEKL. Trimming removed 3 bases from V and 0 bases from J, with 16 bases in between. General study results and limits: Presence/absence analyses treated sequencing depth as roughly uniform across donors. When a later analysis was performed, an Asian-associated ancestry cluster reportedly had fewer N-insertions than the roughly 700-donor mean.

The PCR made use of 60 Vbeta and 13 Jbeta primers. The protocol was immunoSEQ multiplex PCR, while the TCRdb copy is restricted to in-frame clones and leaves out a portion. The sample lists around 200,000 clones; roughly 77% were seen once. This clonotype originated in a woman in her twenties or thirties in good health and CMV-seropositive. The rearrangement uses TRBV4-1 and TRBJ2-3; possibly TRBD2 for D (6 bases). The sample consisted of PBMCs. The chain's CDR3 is CASSQLASLSSTDTQYF. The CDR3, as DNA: TGCGCCAGCAGCCAGCTAGCGTCTCTATCTAGCACAGATACGCAGTATTTT.